This TCR beta chain was profiled in a study of blood T cell repertoires in COVID-19. Study information: Material from acute and convalescent COVID-19 was sourced from the United States, Italy and Spain. From T cells, B-cell-depleted T cells, or PBMCs came the material, which was cDNA or gDNA.

Assignments of participants to cohorts depended upon their own reported clinical history. This CDR3 contains 17 residues. Germline V gives CDR1 SEHNR, CDR2 FQNEAQ (reference sequence). V was cut by 2 bases and J by 0 bases, with 16 bases left in between. As handled by the study authors: Amplification from reference gene primers served as the basis for estimated nucleated cell counts. Some clones are missing from TCRdb's copy, which holds only in-frame ones; the method was immunoSEQ multiplex PCR. That table supplies the V and J calls and clone size; D and trimming were determined from the DNA. Among about 270,000 clones listed, roughly 90% were seen once.

The V and J genes are TRBV7-9 and TRBJ1-2; D possibly corresponds to TRBD1 (5 bases). Sequencing was carried out using PBMCs or T cells enriched from blood (not recorded which). The receptor was derived from a middle-aged woman with acute COVID-19. The DNA for the CDR3 is TGTGCCAGCAGCTTAAAGGTTAGGGGCGAACCTAACTATGGCTACACCTTC. Amino acids: CASSLKVRGEPNYGYTF.